This entry is about one T cell receptor (beta chain). The data originate from a study of blood T cell repertoires in COVID-19. At the level of the study: Sites in the United States, Italy and Spain provided acute and convalescent COVID-19 samples.

Germline V lookup: CDR1 LGHNT, CDR2 FRNRAP. The CDR3 spans 13 residues. Trimming cost V 5 bases and J 2 bases; bases outside gene matches: 0. In the source study's methods: Estimation of nucleated cell counts relied on the amplification of reference gene primers. TCRdb's copy holds only in-frame clones and misses some; the assay was immunoSEQ multiplex PCR. D and trimming come from the DNA, and the V and J calls and clone size come from that table. The profile shows about 180,000 clones, roughly nine tenths of them singletons. This TCR was sampled from a man aged 50 or older with acute or convalescent COVID-19. Sequencing used peripheral blood. This chain uses TRBV12-5 with TRBJ1-3; 7 bases are a match to TRBD1. CDR3 nucleotide sequence: TGTGCTAGTGGTACAGGGGCTGGAAACACCATATATTTT. It codes for CASGTGAGNTIYF.